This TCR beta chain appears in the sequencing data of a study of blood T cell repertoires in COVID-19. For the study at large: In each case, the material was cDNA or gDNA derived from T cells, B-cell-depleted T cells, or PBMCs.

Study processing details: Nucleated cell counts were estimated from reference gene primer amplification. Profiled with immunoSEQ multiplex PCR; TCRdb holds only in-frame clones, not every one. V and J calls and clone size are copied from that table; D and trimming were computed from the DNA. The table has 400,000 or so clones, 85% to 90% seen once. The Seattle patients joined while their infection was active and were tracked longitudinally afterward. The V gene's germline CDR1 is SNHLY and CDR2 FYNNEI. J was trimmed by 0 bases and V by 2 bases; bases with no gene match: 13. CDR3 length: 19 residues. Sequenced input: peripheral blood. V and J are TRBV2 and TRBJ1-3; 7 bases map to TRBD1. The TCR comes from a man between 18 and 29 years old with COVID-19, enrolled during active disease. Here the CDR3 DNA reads TGTGCCAGCAGTGAAACGGACAGGCCAATTTCGAGCTCTGGAAACACCATATATTTT. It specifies CASSETDRPISSSGNTIYF.